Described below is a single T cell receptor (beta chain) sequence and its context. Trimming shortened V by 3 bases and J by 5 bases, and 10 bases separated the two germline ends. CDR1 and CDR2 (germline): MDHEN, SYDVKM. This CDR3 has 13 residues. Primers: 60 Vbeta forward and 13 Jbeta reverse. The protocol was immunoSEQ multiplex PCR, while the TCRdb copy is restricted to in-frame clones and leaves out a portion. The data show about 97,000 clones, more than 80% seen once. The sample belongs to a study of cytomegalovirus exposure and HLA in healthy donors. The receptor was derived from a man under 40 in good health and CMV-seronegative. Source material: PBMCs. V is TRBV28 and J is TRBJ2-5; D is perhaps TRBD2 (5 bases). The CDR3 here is CASSLAGRETQYF. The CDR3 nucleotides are TGTGCCAGCAGTTTGGCGGGTCGGGAGACCCAGTACTTC.